A selection of T cell receptor beta chains follows, all from one sample in a study of CD4+ T cells in melanoma. Generated by immunoSEQ multiplex PCR, the TCRdb table keeps only in-frame clones and is missing some. The sample yields roughly 54,000 clones, roughly nine tenths seen once. The sample taken for sequencing was peripheral blood. The receptors derive from a human donor with melanoma. Both conserved end residues are part of each CDR3. Each record gives: D gene, CDR3 length, V gene, J gene, clone size, CDR3 DNA, CDR3 protein. A D gene is named only where the DNA matches it firmly. Size values are once, few and many counts, or a class for expanded clones, and some rows have none.

TRBD1,14,TRBV5-8,TRBJ2-2,.,TGTGCCACCCCGGGACAGTATAACACCGGGGAGCTGTTTTTT,CATPGQYNTGELFF
.,13,TRBV30,TRBJ1-2,.,TGTGCCTGGAGACTCCAAGAGGGGAGCGGCTACACCTTC,CAWRLQEGSGYTF
.,12,TRBV5-8,TRBJ2-3,.,TGTGCCAGCAGCCCCGGGGCAGATACGCAGTATTTT,CASSPGADTQYF
TRBD1,14,TRBV6-6,TRBJ1-4,.,TGTGCCAGCAGCATGACAGGGAAGAATGAAAAACTGTTTTTT,CASSMTGKNEKLFF
TRBD1,16,TRBV18,TRBJ1-1,.,TGTGCCAGCTCACTAACTACCGGGACAGCGAACACTGAAGCTTTCTTT,CASSLTTGTANTEAFF
.,12,TRBV30,TRBJ2-7,once,TGTGCCTGGAGTGGGAGCGCTTGGGAGCAGTACTTC,CAWSGSAWEQYF
.,16,TRBV4-3,TRBJ2-1,.,TGCGCCAGCAGCCAAGGCACGTACAGGGTCAACAATGAGCAGTTCTTC,CASSQGTYRVNNEQFF
.,13,TRBV5-1,TRBJ2-1,.,TGCGCCAGCAGCTTTTTCAGGGGTCATGAGCAGTTCTTC,CASSFFRGHEQFF
TRBD1,17,TRBV2,TRBJ2-3,.,TGTGCCAGCGGGAGGACAGGGGAAAACCTTAGCACAGATACGCAGTATTTT,CASGRTGENLSTDTQYF
TRBD1,17,TRBV5-1,TRBJ1-5,.,TGCGCCAGCAGCTTACTCCCGGGACAGGCAAGCAATCAGCCCCAGCATTTT,CASSLLPGQASNQPQHF
.,11,TRBV6-1,TRBJ1-1,few,TGTGCCAGCAGTGAGGGCACTGAAGCTTTCTTT,CASSEGTEAFF
TRBD1,16,TRBV7-9,TRBJ2-4,.,TGTGCCAGCAGCTTAGTAGGGGGCTTAGCCAAAAACATTCAGTACTTC,CASSLVGGLAKNIQYF
TRBD2,15,TRBV7-3,TRBJ2-5,.,TGTGCCAGCAGCACAGGCGGGGGGGCAGGGGAGACCCAGTACTTC,CASSTGGGAGETQYF
TRBD1,15,TRBV6-5,TRBJ2-7,.,TGTGCCAGCAGTTACTCGATAGGGGGCACCTACGAGCAGTACTTC,CASSYSIGGTYEQYF
TRBD1,13,TRBV4-1,TRBJ2-3,.,TGCGCCAGCAGGACAGGGGGCACAGATACGCAGTATTTT,CASRTGGTDTQYF
.,13,TRBV2,TRBJ1-2,.,TGTGCCAGCAGAAGACAGGAAACCTATGGCTACACCTTC,CASRRQETYGYTF
.,16,TRBV28,TRBJ1-4,.,TGTGCCAGCAGTTTATGGCCAGGGGAGGCTAATGAAAAACTGTTTTTT,CASSLWPGEANEKLFF
.,13,TRBV27,TRBJ1-2,.,TGTGCCAGCAGTTTCCGGGGAGGGTATGGCTACACCTTC,CASSFRGGYGYTF
TRBD1,15,TRBV2,TRBJ2-3,once,TGTGCCAGCAGTGAAAGGACAGGGGAGCGAAATACGCAGTATTTT,CASSERTGERNTQYF
.,15,TRBV2,TRBJ2-7,.,TGTGCCAGCAGTGAATTAGGACAAGCGGCCTACGAGCAGTACTTC,CASSELGQAAYEQYF
TRBD2,17,TRBV11-2,TRBJ2-5,.,TGTGCCAGCAGCATAGGACTAGCGGGGGGATCCAGGGAGACCCAGTACTTC,CASSIGLAGGSRETQYF
.,16,TRBV11-2,TRBJ2-7,.,TGTGCCAGCAGCCCACGGCGGGACAGAAGAGTCTACGAGCAGTACTTC,CASSPRRDRRVYEQYF
TRBD1,17,TRBV19,TRBJ2-1,.,TGTGCCAGTACCACAGGGGTAGGAAGGTTGGGCCTCAATGAGCAGTTCTTC,CASTTGVGRLGLNEQFF
.,17,TRBV7-9,TRBJ2-1,.,TGTGCCAGCAGCTTAGCGTTCAGCTTCACGATTATCAATGAGCAGTTCTTC,CASSLAFSFTIINEQFF